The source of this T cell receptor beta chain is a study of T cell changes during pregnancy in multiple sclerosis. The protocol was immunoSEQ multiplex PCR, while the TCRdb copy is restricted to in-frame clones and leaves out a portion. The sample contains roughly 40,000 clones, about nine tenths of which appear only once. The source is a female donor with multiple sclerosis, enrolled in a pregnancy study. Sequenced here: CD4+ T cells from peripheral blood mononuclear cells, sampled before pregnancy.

CDR3 loop: CASSLGQPEKLFF. CDR3 DNA sequence: TGTGCCAGCTCACTTGGACAGCCTGAAAAACTGTTTTTT. The genes are TRBV18 and TRBJ1-4, with D possibly TRBD1 on 6 matching bases. CDR1 is KGHSH and CDR2 is LQKENI in the germline V gene. The CDR3 consists of 13 residues. The V gene lost 4 bases and the J gene lost 7 bases, with 10 bases spanning the gap. Full variable domain (rest looked up from reference TRBV18 and TRBJ1-4): NAGVMQNPRHLVRRRGQEARLRCSPMKGHSHVYWYRQLPEEGLKFMVYLQKENIIDESGMPKERFSAEFPKEGPSILRIQQVVRGDSAAYFCASSLGQPEKLFFGSGTQLSVL.